A single sample gave rise to the 16 T cell receptor beta chains below, sequenced in a study of T cell changes during pregnancy in multiple sclerosis (dated by TCRdb to about 2019). Library preparation employed the immunoSEQ multiplex PCR assay. TCRdb took this table from immuneACCESS and kept in-frame rearrangements with V and J called. Such tables lack part of the clones; where checked against another copy, unresolved V genes explain under half of the gap, and the rest is unexplained. The table for this sample lists over 50,000 clones; about 87% of them were counted only once. Less than 6% of the sample belongs to the ten largest clones. The sequencing input was peripheral blood from another person, used as feeder cells. These receptors originate from a human donor whose cells served as feeder cells for cultures in a pregnancy study.

The count of this clone is one. The chain has TRBV15 and TRBJ2-7, with D perhaps TRBD2 (6 bases). V was pared by 0 bases and J by 1 base, with 7 bases between. Germline CDR1 is LNHNV and CDR2 is YYDKDF (reference sequence). CDR3 size: 14 residues. This CDR3 is CATSREGGSYEQYF. The CDR3, as DNA: TGTGCCACCAGCAGAGAGGGAGGTTCCTACGAGCAGTACTTC.

The J gene is TRBJ2-1, the V gene TRBV10-3; D is undetermined. This CDR3 region has 13 residues. Trimming removed 4 bases at V and 4 bases at J, with 8 bases between. Germline CDR1 reads ENHRY; CDR2 reads SYGVKD. CDR3 sequence (DNA): TGTGCCATCAGTGTTCCCTCTTACAATGAGCAGTTCTTC. Amino acid sequence: CAISVPSYNEQFF.

The chain recombines TRBV6-6 with TRBJ1-1; D gene ambiguous. The germline V gene has CDR1 MNHNY and CDR2 SVGAGI (reference sequence). The germline V and J ends were trimmed by 4 bases and 1 base, with 4 bases remaining between them. CDR3 length: 12 amino acids. As DNA, the CDR3 is TGTGCCAGCAGTTCACAGAACACTGAAGCTTTCTTT. It codes for CASSSQNTEAFF.

The rearrangement links TRBV5-1 to TRBJ2-3, with a possible D match to TRBD1 (5 bases). Trimming removed 4 bases at V and 0 bases at J, with 12 bases between. Per the germline V gene, CDR1 is SGHRS and CDR2 is YFSETQ. The CDR3 consists of 15 residues. CDR3 in DNA: TGCGCCAGCAGCCCCGGACAAACTAGCACAGATACGCAGTATTTT. Translation: CASSPGQTSTDTQYF.

The CDR3 DNA reads as TGTGCCAGCAGCCCTGGGTCGGAGGAGACCCAGTACTTC. Its translation is CASSPGSEETQYF. The chain recombines TRBV7-3 with TRBJ2-5; unclear D gene. The V end lost 5 bases, the J end lost 5 bases, and 12 bases lay between the germline ends. In germline, CDR1 is SGHTA, CDR2 FQGTGA. The CDR3 totals 13 residues.

V and J are TRBV6-5 and TRBJ2-7; D ambiguous. From germline, CDR1 is MNHEY and CDR2 SVGAGI. The germline V and J ends were trimmed by 3 bases and 5 bases, with 5 bases remaining between them. There are 11 residues in the CDR3. CDR3: CASSYLHEQYF. For the CDR3, the DNA is TGTGCCAGCAGTTATCTCCACGAGCAGTACTTC.

The chain joins TRBV28 to TRBJ1-2; D is ambiguous. The CDR3 runs to 12 residues. Germline V lookup: CDR1 MDHEN, CDR2 SYDVKM. The germline V and J ends were trimmed by 2 bases and 0 bases, with 1 base remaining between them. The CDR3 DNA follows: TGTGCCAGCAGTTTAGCTAACTATGGCTACACCTTC. Protein: CASSLANYGYTF.

The J gene is TRBJ1-1, the V gene TRBV5-1; TRBD1 agrees at 10 bases. Germline CDR1 SGHRS, CDR2 YFSETQ. Losses at the gene ends were 0 bases for V and 1 base for J; bases not matched to a gene: 6. This CDR3 has 17 residues. CDR3 sequence: CASSLVGTGEPNTEAFF. CDR3 in DNA: TGCGCCAGCAGCTTGGTCGGGACAGGGGAACCGAACACTGAAGCTTTCTTT. The whole variable domain, remainder taken from reference TRBV5-1 and TRBJ1-1, is KAGVTQTPRYLIKTRGQQVTLSCSPISGHRSVSWYQQTPGQGLQFLFEYFSETQRNKGNFPGRFSGRQFSNSRSEMNVSTLELGDSALYLCASSLVGTGEPNTEAFFGQGTRLTVV.

The chain joins TRBV7-3 to TRBJ2-3, with TRBD1 identical over 8 bases. The CDR3 covers 15 residues. Trimming took 2 bases from V and 4 from J; bases not matched to a gene: 5. CDR1 SGHTA and CDR2 FQGTGA come from the germline V gene. The CDR3 here is CASSLQGANADTQYF. For the CDR3, the DNA is TGTGCCAGCAGCTTACAGGGGGCGAACGCAGATACGCAGTATTTT.

The chain links TRBV15 to TRBJ1-2; D might be TRBD1 (5 bases). The V end was cut by 0 bases, the J end by 7 bases, with 12 bases between. CDR1 is LNHNV and CDR2 is YYDKDF in the germline V gene (reference sequence). The CDR3 extends over 14 amino acids. Written as DNA, the CDR3 is TGTGCCACCAGCAGAGATTCTGGGGGAGGTGGCTACACCTTC. This sequence encodes CATSRDSGGGGYTF.

The V gene is TRBV27, the J gene TRBJ2-7; the match to TRBD1 covers 7 bases. The CDR3 spans 15 residues. Germline loops: CDR1 MNHEY, CDR2 SMNVEV (reference sequence). With 3 bases clipped from V and 0 bases from J, the junction kept 5 bases outside the gene matches. The CDR3 loop reads CASSLKWDSSYEQYF. DNA of the CDR3: TGTGCCAGCAGTTTGAAATGGGACAGCTCCTACGAGCAGTACTTC.

The chain couples TRBV5-1 to TRBJ1-2; TRBD1 matches at 7 bases. Per germline, CDR1 SGHRS and CDR2 YFSETQ. The junction had 11 bases not matched to a gene; V was cut back by 4 bases and J by 2 bases. This CDR3 is built from 16 residues. CDR3 amino acids: CASSREGTDLNYGYTF. DNA for the CDR3: TGCGCCAGCAGCAGAGAAGGGACAGACCTAAACTATGGCTACACCTTC.

The chain couples TRBV21-1 to TRBJ1-1. TRBV21-1 is assigned pseudogene status. The CDR3 sequence is 15 residues long. The CDR3 reads CASSKDEGRDTEAFF. The DNA of the CDR3 is TGTGCCAGCAGCAAAGATGAGGGACGCGACACTGAAGCTTTCTTT.

This clone was observed a single time. This chain connects TRBV28 to TRBJ2-3; D is perhaps TRBD1 (6 bases). V was clipped by 8 bases and J by 0 bases, with 9 bases between them. The CDR3 loop spans 13 amino acids. Per the germline V gene, CDR1 is MDHEN and CDR2 is SYDVKM. The CDR3 region is CASRQASTDTQYF. The CDR3 bases are TGTGCCAGCCGACAGGCTAGCACAGATACGCAGTATTTT.

The V and J genes are TRBV30 and TRBJ1-2; D is possibly TRBD1 (5 bases). The CDR3 has 11 amino acids. Germline V lookup: CDR1 GTSNPN, CDR2 SVGIG (reference sequence). Trimming removed 4 bases at V and 14 bases at J, with 17 bases between. The CDR3 loop is CAWNQGTSWTF. The CDR3 region has the DNA TGTGCCTGGAACCAAGGGACCTCGTGGACCTTC.

The rearrangement links TRBV25-1 to TRBJ2-1; 9 nucleotides agree with TRBD2. V lost 1 base, J lost 5 bases, and 3 bases stayed unmatched. Germline CDR1 MGHDK, CDR2 SYGVNS. The CDR3 spans 15 residues. The CDR3 nucleotides read TGTGCCAGCAGTGAATTGTCTAGCGGGGACAATGAGCAGTTCTTC. Encoded protein: CASSELSSGDNEQFF.